These T cell receptor beta chains were read from a single sample in a study of Ad26.COV2.S vaccination and SARS-CoV-2 variants. Libraries were prepared by immunoSEQ multiplex PCR; TCRdb keeps only in-frame clonotypes and omits some of them. Of a few hundred thousand clones listed, around 87% are singletons. Source: peripheral blood, taken in a trial of Ad26.COV2.S vaccine versus placebo. The receptors here all came from a person between 18 and 65 years old who received the Ad26.COV2.S COVID-19 vaccine or a placebo. Each CDR3 is given with its conserved first and last residue.

v_gene,j_gene,CDR3aa
TRBV5-1,TRBJ2-1,CASSFRTGRYDEQFF
TRBV3-1/TRBV3-2,TRBJ2-3,CASSRGLAGDTQYF
TRBV9,TRBJ2-1,CASSLRLAGNNEQFF
TRBV7-6,TRBJ2-1,CASSLVLSSYNEQFF
TRBV5-8,TRBJ2-1,CASSLYPLWNEQFF
TRBV19,TRBJ1-3,CASGQGAVGNTIYF
TRBV27,TRBJ2-1,CASRPGQGAYNEQFF
TRBV27,TRBJ1-1,CASSSQVPMNTEAFF
TRBV14,TRBJ2-1,CASSPRQDYNEQFF
TRBV2,TRBJ2-1,CASSPLAGATYNEQFF
TRBV4-3,TRBJ1-1,CASSSGWANTEAFF
TRBV5-8,TRBJ1-1,CASSPQHLTEAFF
TRBV6-5,TRBJ2-1,CASTLLATKDNEQFF
TRBV5-4,TRBJ2-7,CASSLALTASYEQYF
TRBV5-1,TRBJ2-6,CATTSTGDGANVLTF
TRBV6-5,TRBJ1-2,CASRGTENYGYTF
TRBV19,TRBJ1-1,CASSIELVNTEAFF
TRBV4-3,TRBJ2-3,CASSQEFRASTDTQYF
TRBV4-1,TRBJ2-3,CASSQEQGTDTQYF
TRBV6-6,TRBJ1-4,CAANRGTLATNEKLFF
TRBV4-2,TRBJ1-1,CASSQVQGRGNTEAFF
TRBV27,TRBJ1-1,CASGYPPATEAFF
TRBV7-2,TRBJ2-3,CASSLASSTDTQYF
TRBV21-1,TRBJ1-5,CASSLDDTQPQHF
TRBV2,TRBJ2-2,CASSVVRDRGGTRPGELFF
TRBV24-1,TRBJ2-3,CATSDSGRQATGTDTQYF
TRBV7-6,TRBJ1-1,CASSISSDRGGQAFF
TRBV15,TRBJ1-5,CATSRERGYNQPQHF
TRBV18,TRBJ2-3,CASLTSRGDLRTDTQYF
TRBV7-3,TRBJ2-1,CASSFQGRARDEQFF
TRBV5-1,TRBJ2-7,CASSDDGTGAYEQYF
TRBV10-3,TRBJ2-7,CAISESQGNYEQYF